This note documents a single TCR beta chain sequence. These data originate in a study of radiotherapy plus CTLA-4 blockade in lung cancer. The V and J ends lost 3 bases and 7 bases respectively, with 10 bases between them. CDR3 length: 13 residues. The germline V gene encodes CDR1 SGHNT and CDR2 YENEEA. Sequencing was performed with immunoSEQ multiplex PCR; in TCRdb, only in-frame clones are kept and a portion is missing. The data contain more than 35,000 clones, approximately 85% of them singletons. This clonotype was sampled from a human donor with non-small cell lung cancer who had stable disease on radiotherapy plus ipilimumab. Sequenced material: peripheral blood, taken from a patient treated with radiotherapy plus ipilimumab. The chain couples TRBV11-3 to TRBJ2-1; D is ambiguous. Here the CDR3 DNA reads TGTGCCAGCAGCTTTGGTCCCGGGAATGAGCAGTTCTTC. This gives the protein CASSFGPGNEQFF.